This T cell receptor beta chain emerged from a study of blood T cell repertoires in COVID-19. Study-wide context: T cells, B-cell-depleted T cells, or PBMCs provided the cDNA or gDNA that served as material.

This CDR3 comprises 15 residues. The junction had 7 bases not matched to a gene; V was cut back by 3 bases and J by 7 bases. CDR1 and CDR2 (germline): SGHTA, FQGNSA. Participants, about 18 to 90 years old, spanned 25 or so US areas. Profiling relied on immunoSEQ multiplex PCR, and the TCRdb table lists in-frame clones only, not all of them. This table has about 250,000 clones, approximately 90% appearing once. What was sequenced was PBMCs or T cells enriched from blood (not recorded which). The rearrangement links TRBV7-2 to TRBJ1-2; TRBD1 agrees at 11 bases. The sequence was collected from a woman aged 25-40 years with acute COVID-19. The chain's CDR3 is CASSFPGQGEVGYTF. DNA of the CDR3: TGTGCCAGCAGCTTCCCGGGACAGGGGGAGGTTGGCTACACCTTC.